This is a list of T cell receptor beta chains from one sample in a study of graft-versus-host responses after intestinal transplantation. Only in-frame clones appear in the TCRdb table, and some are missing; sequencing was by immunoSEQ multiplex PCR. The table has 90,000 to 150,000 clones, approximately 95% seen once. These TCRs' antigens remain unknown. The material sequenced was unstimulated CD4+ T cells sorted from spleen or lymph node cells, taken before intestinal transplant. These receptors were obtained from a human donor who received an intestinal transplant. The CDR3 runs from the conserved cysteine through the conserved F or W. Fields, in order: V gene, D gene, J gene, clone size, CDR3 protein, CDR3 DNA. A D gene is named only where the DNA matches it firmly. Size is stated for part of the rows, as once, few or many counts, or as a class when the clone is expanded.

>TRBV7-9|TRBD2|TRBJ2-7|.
CASSGAGLGDYEQYF
TGTGCCAGCAGCGGAGCGGGGCTTGGAGACTACGAGCAGTACTTC
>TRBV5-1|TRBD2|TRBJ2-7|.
CASSLASGSSKEQYF
TGCGCCAGCAGCTTGGCTAGCGGGAGCTCGAAAGAGCAGTACTTC
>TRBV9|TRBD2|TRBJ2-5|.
CASSVRGTQETQYF
TGTGCCAGCAGCGTGCGGGGGACCCAAGAGACCCAGTACTTC
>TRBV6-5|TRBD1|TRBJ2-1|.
CASSPGQLQFF
TGTGCCAGCAGTCCGGGACAGTTGCAGTTCTTC
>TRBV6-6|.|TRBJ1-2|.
CASSYPVNNYGYTF
TGTGCCAGCAGTTATCCAGTGAATAACTATGGCTACACCTTC
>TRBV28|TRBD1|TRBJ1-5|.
CASSLYSNRGRRPQHF
TGTGCCAGCAGTCTTTATTCTAACAGGGGGCGCAGGCCCCAGCATTTT
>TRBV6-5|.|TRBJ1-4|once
CASSYFAETNEKLFF
TGTGCCAGCAGTTACTTCGCCGAAACTAATGAAAAACTGTTTTTT
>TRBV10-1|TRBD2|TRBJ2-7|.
CASSQLAGYEQYF
TGCGCCAGCAGTCAACTAGCGGGTTACGAGCAGTACTTC
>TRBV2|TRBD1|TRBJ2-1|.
CASNMDRGLYNEQFF
TGTGCCAGCAATATGGACAGGGGCCTGTACAATGAGCAGTTCTTC
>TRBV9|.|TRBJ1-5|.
CASSVGASDSNQPQHF
TGTGCCAGCAGCGTAGGGGCATCCGATAGCAATCAGCCCCAGCATTTT
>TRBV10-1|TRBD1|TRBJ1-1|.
CASSGGQAALNTEAFF
TGCGCCAGCAGTGGGGGACAGGCAGCCCTTAACACTGAAGCTTTCTTT
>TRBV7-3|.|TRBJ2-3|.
CASSRGLAATDTQYF
TGTGCCAGCAGCCGTGGACTGGCGGCCACAGATACGCAGTATTTT
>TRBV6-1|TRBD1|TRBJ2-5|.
CASSPRDRETQYF
TGTGCCAGCAGCCCCCGGGACAGAGAGACCCAGTACTTC
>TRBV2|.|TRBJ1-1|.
CASGGTGGNTEAFF
TGTGCCAGTGGGGGGACTGGGGGGAACACTGAAGCTTTCTTT
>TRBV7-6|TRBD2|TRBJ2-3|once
CASSKAGLAGRILYF
TGTGCCAGCAGCAAAGCGGGACTAGCGGGGCGGATCCTGTATTTT
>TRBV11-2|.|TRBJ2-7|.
CASSPRGGGRPAREQYF
TGTGCCAGCAGCCCCAGGGGGGGCGGGAGGCCCGCCCGGGAGCAGTACTTC
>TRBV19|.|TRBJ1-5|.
CASSIPGELNQPQHF
TGTGCCAGTAGTATTCCCGGAGAACTCAATCAGCCCCAGCATTTT
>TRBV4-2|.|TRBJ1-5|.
CASSQGNGGNQPQHF
TGTGCCAGCAGTCAAGGAAATGGGGGGAATCAGCCCCAGCATTTT
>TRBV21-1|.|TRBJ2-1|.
CASSKVLAGRNEQFF
TGTGCCAGCAGCAAAGTCCTCGCGGGGCGGAATGAGCAGTTCTTC
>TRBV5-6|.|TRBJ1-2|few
CASSFLRGYTF
TGTGCCAGCAGCTTTCTGCGTGGCTACACCTTC
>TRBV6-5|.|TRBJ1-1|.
CASSRTRGNTEAFF
TGTGCCAGCAGCCGAACCCGGGGGAACACTGAAGCTTTCTTT
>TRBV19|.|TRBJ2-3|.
CASSINLAPKADTQYF
TGTGCCAGTAGTATAAATTTAGCTCCAAAGGCGGATACGCAGTATTTT
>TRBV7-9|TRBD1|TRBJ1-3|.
CASSLFTGGYISGNTIYF
TGTGCCAGCAGCTTATTTACAGGGGGTTATATCTCTGGAAACACCATATATTTT
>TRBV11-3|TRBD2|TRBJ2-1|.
CASSSGGPRLDYNEQFF
TGTGCCAGCAGCTCGGGGGGACCTCGACTAGACTACAATGAGCAGTTCTTC
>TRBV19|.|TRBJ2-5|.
CASSLRETQYF
TGTGCCAGTAGTTTGAGGGAGACCCAGTACTTC
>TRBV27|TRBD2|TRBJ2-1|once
CASSFALVAGGNEQFF
TGTGCCAGCAGTTTTGCGTTAGTGGCGGGAGGAAATGAGCAGTTCTTC
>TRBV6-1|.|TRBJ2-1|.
CASSRIGGGEQFF
TGTGCCAGCAGCCGCATTGGGGGCGGTGAGCAGTTCTTC
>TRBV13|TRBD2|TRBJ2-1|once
CASSLRTTSGRFHNEQFF
TGTGCCAGCAGCTTAAGGACGACTAGCGGGAGGTTTCACAATGAGCAGTTCTTC
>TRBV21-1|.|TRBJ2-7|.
CASSKTSLGLSYEQYF
TGTGCCAGCAGCAAGACTTCACTAGGCTTATCCTACGAGCAGTACTTC
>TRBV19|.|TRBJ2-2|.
CASSIFIAGTGGELFF
TGTGCCAGTAGTATATTCATCGCCGGAACGGGCGGGGAGCTGTTTTTT
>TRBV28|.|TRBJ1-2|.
CASSSQGKGGYTF
TGTGCCAGCAGTTCTCAGGGAAAGGGTGGCTACACCTTC
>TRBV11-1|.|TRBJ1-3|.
CASSPNPRRRLLGNTIYF
TGTGCCAGCAGCCCCAACCCACGACGGCGACTATTAGGAAACACCATATATTTT
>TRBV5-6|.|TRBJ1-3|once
CASSFWDVGNTIYF
TGTGCCAGCAGCTTTTGGGATGTCGGAAACACCATATATTTT
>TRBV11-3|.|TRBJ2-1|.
CASSEQGQSYNEQFF
TGTGCCAGCAGCGAGCAAGGGCAGTCCTACAATGAGCAGTTCTTC
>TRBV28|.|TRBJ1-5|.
CASSFGGEADQPQHF
TGTGCCAGCAGTTTCGGAGGGGAGGCGGATCAGCCCCAGCATTTT
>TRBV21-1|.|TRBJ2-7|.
CASSTRLARVNEQYF
TGTGCCAGCAGCACCCGACTTGCCCGCGTGAACGAGCAGTACTTC
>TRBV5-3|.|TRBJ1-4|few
CARSASPRGEDEKLFF
TGTGCCAGAAGCGCCAGTCCCCGGGGGGAAGATGAAAAACTGTTTTTT
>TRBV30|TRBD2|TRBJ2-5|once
CAWSVLAGLETQYF
TGTGCCTGGAGTGTGCTAGCGGGACTTGAGACCCAGTACTTC
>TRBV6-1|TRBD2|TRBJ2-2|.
CASLSGSGGGELFF
TGTGCCAGCCTTAGCGGGTCCGGCGGCGGGGAGCTGTTTTTT
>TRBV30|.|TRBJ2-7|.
CAWSVRYEQYF
TGTGCCTGGAGTGTACGGTACGAGCAGTACTTC
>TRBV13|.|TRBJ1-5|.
CASSLGRGNQPQHF
TGTGCCAGCAGCTTAGGCAGGGGCAATCAGCCCCAGCATTTT
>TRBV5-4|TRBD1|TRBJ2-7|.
CASSTDRGAYEQYF
TGTGCCAGCAGCACGGACAGGGGGGCCTACGAGCAGTACTTC
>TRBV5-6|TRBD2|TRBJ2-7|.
CASSLARISGGGGEQYF
TGTGCCAGCAGCTTGGCAAGAATTTCGGGGGGTGGAGGCGAGCAGTACTTC
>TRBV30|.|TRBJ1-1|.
CAWSAVNTEAFF
TGTGCCTGGAGCGCGGTGAACACTGAAGCTTTCTTT
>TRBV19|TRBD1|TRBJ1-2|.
CASSRDSPNYGYTF
TGTGCCAGTAGTCGGGACAGCCCTAACTATGGCTACACCTTC
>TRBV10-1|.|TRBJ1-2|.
CASSEQQDDGYTF
TGCGCCAGCAGTGAGCAACAGGATGATGGCTACACCTTC
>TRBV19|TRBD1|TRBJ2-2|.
CASIKQGAGTGELFF
TGTGCCAGTATCAAACAGGGGGCGGGCACCGGGGAGCTGTTTTTT
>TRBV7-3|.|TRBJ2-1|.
CASSLRGTLGDDEQFF
TGTGCCAGCAGCCTTAGGGGGACATTAGGGGACGATGAGCAGTTCTTC
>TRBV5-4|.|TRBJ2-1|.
CASSPGVRYNEQFF
TGTGCCAGCAGCCCGGGAGTTCGCTACAATGAGCAGTTCTTC
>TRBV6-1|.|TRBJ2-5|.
CASSESSGTQYF
TGTGCCAGCAGTGAAAGTTCCGGGACCCAGTACTTC
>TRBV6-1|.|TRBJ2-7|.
CASTAPGTGSYEQYF
TGTGCCAGCACCGCCCCCGGGACGGGATCCTACGAGCAGTACTTC
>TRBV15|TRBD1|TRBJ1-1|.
CATSRDRQGGTEAFF
TGTGCCACCAGCAGAGATCGACAGGGAGGCACTGAAGCTTTCTTT